This T cell receptor (beta chain) was documented in a study of CD8+ T cells in alopecia areata. Study at large: Treatment ran 6 to 18 months, with 6 months of follow-up afterward.

RNA extraction was followed by reverse transcription into cDNA, which acted as the sequencing template. Generated by immunoSEQ multiplex PCR, the TCRdb table keeps only in-frame clones and is missing some. Of 75,000 to 100,000 clones listed, approximately 42% are singletons. There are a few counts of this clone. The antigen is not known. Study-level results: Scalp lesions, especially in alopecia totalis/universalis, had higher clonality than normal scalp.

The CDR3 covers 16 residues. CDR1 and CDR2 from the germline V gene are SGHTA and FQGNSA. The V segment lost 0 bases and the J segment 5 bases; nucleotides outside the gene matches: 8. The J gene is TRBJ2-5, the V gene TRBV7-2, with 8 bases lining up with TRBD2. The TCR was taken from a human donor with alopecia areata. The specimen sequenced was CD4+ T cells sorted from blood. CDR3 DNA sequence: TGTGCCAGCAGCTTAGCGTCTAGCGGGCCGGGGGAGACCCAGTACTTC. Protein product: CASSLASSGPGETQYF.